The 5 T cell receptor beta chains given below trace back to one sample, sequenced in a study of cytomegalovirus exposure and HLA in healthy donors (dated by TCRdb to the late 2010s). Library prep was done by the immunoSEQ multiplex PCR assay. This immuneACCESS table, as held by TCRdb, lists in-frame sequences with V and J called but not all clones. Of the missing ones, under half trace to an unresolved V gene in checked studies; the others have no known cause. This sample gives 200,000 to 250,000 clones in total; roughly 83% of them show up just once. Together, the top ten hold 11% to 15% of the sample. Sequenced sample: PBMCs. These receptors all come from a woman under 40 in good health and CMV-seropositive.

This clone was recorded only once. V is TRBV11-3 and J is TRBJ2-3, with D unresolved. The CDR3 is made up of 15 amino acids. The germline V gene encodes CDR1 SGHNT and CDR2 YENEEA. The V end lost 2 bases, the J end lost 2 bases, and 11 bases lay between the germline ends. The CDR3 DNA reads TGTGCCAGCAGCTTATTTCGTACTATCACAGATACGCAGTATTTT. Translating it yields CASSLFRTITDTQYF.

The chain links TRBV27 to TRBJ1-3; D may be TRBD1 (6 bases). The V and J ends lost 3 bases and 4 bases respectively, with 10 bases between them. This CDR3 has 14 amino acids. Germline CDR1 MNHEY, CDR2 SMNVEV (reference sequence). The CDR3, as DNA: TGTGCCAGCAGTTTCCAGGGGCTCGGAAACACCATATATTTT. Protein: CASSFQGLGNTIYF.

The chain recombines TRBV29-1 with TRBJ1-1, with D possibly TRBD1 on 6 matching bases. V lost 5 bases, J lost 2 bases, and 9 bases lay in between. Germline loops: CDR1 SQVTM, CDR2 ANQGSEA. The CDR3 is 12 residues long. CDR3 loop: CSVLGGNTEAFF. DNA for the CDR3: TGCAGCGTTTTAGGGGGTAACACTGAAGCTTTCTTT.

CDR3 sequence (DNA): TGTGCCTGGAGGGGCCAAAGGGCCCTCTATGGCTACACCTTC. Its translation: CAWRGQRALYGYTF. The chain carries TRBV30 and TRBJ1-2; no definite D call. With 3 bases removed from V and 4 bases from J, the gap between germline ends came to 15 bases. Germline loops: CDR1 GTSNPN, CDR2 SVGIG (reference sequence). CDR3 length equals 14 residues.

V is TRBV11-3 and J is TRBJ2-2; 7 nucleotides align to TRBD2. CDR3 length: 19 residues. V dropped 5 bases and J dropped 6; count of bases not matched to a gene: 21. CDR1 SGHNT and CDR2 YENEEA come from the germline V gene. This CDR3 reads CASSLIGVLGQRDAGELFF. The CDR3 DNA reads TGTGCCAGCAGCCTAATAGGGGTTCTCGGCCAGCGGGATGCCGGGGAGCTGTTTTTT. The full variable domain, in which reference TRBV11-3 and TRBJ2-2 provide the parts outside the CDR3, is EAGVVQSPRYKIIEKKQPVAFWCNPISGHNTLYWYLQNLGQGPELLIRYENEEAVDDSQLPKDRFSAERLKGVDSTLKIQPAELGDSAVYLCASSLIGVLGQRDAGELFFGEGSRLTVL.